This entry concerns a single T cell receptor beta chain. Sample donors were healthy Caucasian individuals that came from Russia, aged roughly 6 to 100. The source of the sample is a study of blood T cells in healthy people across ages. A sample-barcoded 5' primer and a J-beta primer mix were used in a second PCR of roughly 6 to 11 cycles. Tags on each cDNA molecule came from a template-switch adaptor with 12 random nucleotides. TCRdb redid the calling of the 5' RACE reads with MiXCR, one entry per CDR3 protein. The sample consists of about 1.8 million distinct CDR3 sequences, roughly 50% of them appearing once. The CDR3 contains 13 residues. The V segment lost 1 base and the J segment 10 bases; nucleotides outside the gene matches: 3. Germline CDR1 SQVTM, CDR2 ANQGSEA.

The source is a middle-aged woman in good health. This sequence joins TRBV29-1 and TRBJ2-3, with 12 bases that match TRBD2. The sample consisted of blood. Here the CDR3 DNA reads TGCAGCGTTGAAGGGACTAGCGGGGTGGCGCAGTATTTT. Encoded protein: CSVEGTSGVAQYF.